The T cell receptor beta chain under discussion was sequenced for a study of vaccination and CD4 T cells after COVID-19. Overall study context: The authors used overlapping spike peptides from SARS-CoV-2, HCoV-NL63, HCoV-OC43 and HCoV-229E to stimulate cells. General study points: Convalescent patients displayed a median 86.3% of reactive clones emerging only post-vaccination.

The V gene's germline CDR1 is LGHNA and CDR2 YNFKEQ. J was trimmed by 4 bases and V by 0 bases; bases with no gene match: 9. This CDR3 is 18 amino acids long. As regards this clonotype: No antigen is known for it.

Treatment here: approximately nine-day PBMC culture with coronavirus spike peptide pools or control peptides (ViraFEST assay). Antigen-specific T cells were expanded with peptide pools by ViraFEST, and TCRs were then sequenced. The Oncomine TCR Beta short-read assay sequenced DNA from cultured CD4+ T cells. TCRdb itself ran the PCR reads through MiXCR, one entry per CDR3 protein. The repertoire has 5,500 to 6,500 distinct CDR3 sequences, approximately 77% of them found once; the top ten carry around 20%. The sequence was obtained from a human donor who had recovered from COVID-19. The rearrangement links TRBV4-2 to TRBJ2-3; TRBD2 agrees at 11 bases. Material for sequencing was CD4+ T cells from blood, cultured in vitro. The DNA for the CDR3 is TGTGCCAGCAGCCAAGATTCTACCCTAGCGGGGGGTTCAGATACGCAGTATTTT. Translation: CASSQDSTLAGGSDTQYF.